These T cell receptor beta chains were read from a single sample in a study of breast tumors, draining lymph nodes, adjacent tissues. In TCRdb, the multiplex PCR reads were re-called with MiXCR into one record per CDR3 protein. The sample lists some 25,000 distinct CDR3 sequences; 68% were seen once. The specimen sequenced was tumor-adjacent breast tissue. The source is a female donor with breast cancer. Some clones in this sample may be carry-over from other donors' samples. The CDR3 runs from the conserved cysteine through the conserved F or W. D genes are given only for firm matches. Not every row has a clone size; where given, it reads once, few, many or a size class.

j_gene: TRBJ2-1; abundance: -; d_gene: -; v_gene: TRBV2; CDR3aa: CASSALENNEQFF; CDR3nt: TGTGCCAGCAGTGCCTTAGAGAACAATGAGCAGTTCTTC
j_gene: TRBJ2-2; abundance: -; d_gene: TRBD2; v_gene: TRBV2; CDR3aa: CASSSQTSAGELFF; CDR3nt: TGTGCCAGCAGTAGTCAGACTAGCGCCGGGGAGCTGTTTTTT
j_gene: TRBJ2-7; abundance: -; d_gene: -; v_gene: TRBV20-1; CDR3aa: CSARSVHTYEQYF; CDR3nt: TGCAGTGCTAGATCTGTTCATACCTACGAGCAGTACTTC
j_gene: TRBJ2-1; abundance: -; d_gene: TRBD2; v_gene: TRBV6-6; CDR3aa: CASSEAGLAGGNEQFF; CDR3nt: TGTGCCAGCAGCGAAGCGGGACTAGCGGGAGGGAATGAGCAGTTCTTC
j_gene: TRBJ2-3; abundance: medium-sized; d_gene: TRBD2; v_gene: TRBV7-8; CDR3aa: CASSTHSGGSTDTQYF; CDR3nt: TGTGCCAGCAGCACCCATAGCGGGGGTAGCACAGATACGCAGTATTTT
j_gene: TRBJ2-1; abundance: -; d_gene: -; v_gene: TRBV4-1; CDR3aa: CASSQDNEQFF; CDR3nt: TGCGCCAGCAGCCAAGATAATGAGCAGTTCTTC
j_gene: TRBJ1-6; abundance: once; d_gene: -; v_gene: TRBV5-1; CDR3aa: CASSFGSEVNSPLHF; CDR3nt: TGCGCCAGCAGCTTCGGTTCGGAGGTGAATTCACCCCTCCACTTT
j_gene: TRBJ1-6; abundance: -; d_gene: -; v_gene: TRBV20-1; CDR3aa: CSASTDGIFENSPLHF; CDR3nt: TGCAGTGCTAGTACGGACGGGATCTTTGAGAATTCACCCCTCCACTTT
j_gene: TRBJ2-7; abundance: -; d_gene: TRBD2; v_gene: TRBV20-1; CDR3aa: CSASSGRGDEQYF; CDR3nt: TGCAGTGCTAGTTCCGGGAGGGGCGACGAGCAGTACTTC
j_gene: TRBJ2-1; abundance: once; d_gene: -; v_gene: TRBV29-1; CDR3aa: CSVYTASSYNEQFF; CDR3nt: TGCAGCGTTTACACGGCCAGCTCCTACAATGAGCAGTTCTTC
j_gene: TRBJ1-2; abundance: medium-sized; d_gene: -; v_gene: TRBV29-1; CDR3aa: CSVEGGGYTF; CDR3nt: TGCAGCGTTGAAGGTGGGGGCTACACCTTC
j_gene: TRBJ1-2; abundance: few; d_gene: -; v_gene: TRBV19; CDR3aa: CASSSDGSPIAYTF; CDR3nt: TGTGCCAGTAGCTCCGACGGCTCACCAATCGCCTACACCTTC
j_gene: TRBJ1-5; abundance: medium-sized; d_gene: -; v_gene: TRBV5-8; CDR3aa: CASSLWGNSNQPQHF; CDR3nt: TGTGCCAGCAGCTTGTGGGGGAATAGCAATCAGCCCCAGCATTTT